The next 16 T cell receptor beta chains were all read from a single sample in a study of blood T cell dynamics during melanoma immunotherapy. Using immunoSEQ multiplex PCR, the repertoire was profiled, and TCRdb retains in-frame clones only, with some absent. Among some 9,400 clones listed, just over 85% were seen once. Time point: pre-treatment baseline. Specimen: blood, collected from a patient treated with checkpoint blockade. The receptors here all came from a human donor with melanoma.

This chain connects TRBV18 to TRBJ2-1; TRBD2 aligns across 14 bases. The germline gives CDR1 KGHSH, CDR2 LQKENI. The V gene end was trimmed by 3 bases and the J gene end by 4 bases; junction bases not matched to a gene: 2. The CDR3 has 16 amino acids. This CDR3 is CASSPGLAGAYNEQFF. As DNA, the CDR3 is TGTGCCAGCTCACCGGGACTAGCGGGGGCGTACAATGAGCAGTTCTTC.

This clone was observed a handful of times. The rearrangement uses TRBV30 and TRBJ2-7; D is possibly TRBD2 (5 bases). The CDR3 runs to 12 residues. Deletions cut 2 bases from V and 2 bases from J, with 7 bases between. CDR1 GTSNPN and CDR2 SVGIG come from the germline V gene (reference sequence). This CDR3 is CAWSPGAYEQYF. The CDR3 DNA reads as TGTGCCTGGAGTCCCGGGGCCTACGAGCAGTACTTC.

This rearrangement joins TRBV5-1 to TRBJ1-4; D is perhaps TRBD1 (5 bases). CDR3 size: 14 residues. Germline V CDR1 and CDR2: SGHRS, YFSETQ. The V end was cut by 2 bases, the J end by 4 bases, with 9 bases between. The CDR3 loop is CASSLQEGNEKLFF. CDR3 coding DNA: TGCGCCAGCAGCTTACAGGAGGGTAATGAAAAACTGTTTTTT.

V usage is TRBV6-1 and J usage is TRBJ2-7; D might be TRBD1 (6 bases). Germline V CDR1 and CDR2: MNHNS, SASEGT. This CDR3 is built from 12 residues. V lost 6 bases and J lost 6, with 12 bases in between. CDR3 in amino acids: CASRRGQLEQYF. The CDR3 coding sequence is TGTGCCAGCAGGCGAGGACAGCTCGAGCAGTACTTC.

In its sample, this clone was seen a few times. V is TRBV10-2 and J is TRBJ1-1; tentatively, D is TRBD1 (5 bases). Germline CDR1 is WSHSY and CDR2 is SAAADI. This CDR3 has 13 residues. V was clipped by 2 bases and J by 3 bases, with 7 bases between them. The CDR3 region has the DNA TGCGCCAGCAGTGAGGGCAGGGACACTGAAGCTTTCTTT. Its protein is CASSEGRDTEAFF.

V usage is TRBV9 and J usage is TRBJ2-5; D is possibly TRBD2 (5 bases). The CDR3 covers 13 residues. Trimming shortened V by 2 bases and J by 3 bases, and 8 bases separated the two germline ends. The V gene's germline CDR1 is SGDLS and CDR2 YYNGEE. The CDR3, as DNA: TGTGCCAGCAGCGTCCCCGGGGAAGAGACCCAGTACTTC. The encoded protein is CASSVPGEETQYF.

The chain combines TRBV9 with TRBJ2-7; 9 nucleotides agree with TRBD1. The junction had 8 bases not matched to a gene; V was cut back by 0 bases and J by 4 bases. This CDR3 is built from 16 residues. The germline V gene encodes CDR1 SGDLS and CDR2 YYNGEE. The CDR3 here is CASSVGGTGLTYEQYF. The CDR3 region has the DNA TGTGCCAGCAGCGTAGGCGGGACAGGGTTAACATACGAGCAGTACTTC.

This chain links TRBV18 with TRBJ2-1; 10 positions agree with TRBD1. J was trimmed by 8 bases and V by 2 bases; bases with no gene match: 12. The germline V gene has CDR1 KGHSH and CDR2 LQKENI. The CDR3 is 17 amino acids. CDR3 nucleotides: TGTGCCAGCTCACCAGAATTCGGACAGGGGGGTCCCGATGAGCAGTTCTTC. This sequence encodes CASSPEFGQGGPDEQFF.

This CDR3 reads CASSPLPGQDNEQFF. The DNA for the CDR3 is TGTGCCAGCTCACCCCTGCCTGGACAGGACAATGAGCAGTTCTTC. The chain has TRBV18 and TRBJ2-1, with 7 positions matching TRBD1. Germline CDR1 KGHSH, CDR2 LQKENI. Germline trimming cut 3 bases from V and 5 bases from J; bases unmatched to any gene: 7. This CDR3 spans 15 amino acids.

The table lists this clone with a few counts. The V gene is TRBV5-5, the J gene TRBJ1-1; 9 nucleotides match TRBD1. The CDR3 totals 15 residues. Germline V gene lookup returns CDR1 SGHKS and CDR2 YYEKEE (reference sequence). With 0 bases clipped from V and 3 bases from J, the junction kept 3 bases outside the gene matches. The CDR3 loop is CASSLVDRGHTEAFF. The CDR3 DNA is TGTGCCAGCAGCTTGGTGGACAGGGGACACACTGAAGCTTTCTTT.

This clone was observed a few times. The chain employs TRBV7-9 and TRBJ2-2; D perhaps matches TRBD2 (7 bases). CDR1 and CDR2 (germline): SEHNR, FQNEAQ (reference sequence). The ends were cut back, 2 bases at V and 1 base at J, with 11 bases in the middle. CDR3 size: 16 residues. CDR3 sequence reads: CASSLTGGLNTGELFF. The CDR3 bases are TGTGCCAGCAGCTTAACGGGGGGCTTGAACACCGGGGAGCTGTTTTTT.

V is TRBV4-1 and J is TRBJ2-1; 9 bases line up with TRBD1. Germline V gene lookup returns CDR1 MGHRA and CDR2 YSYEKL. This CDR3 contains 20 residues. Losses at the gene ends were 6 bases for V and 0 bases for J; bases not matched to a gene: 18. CDR3 residues: CASSLPLITPGQGSYNEQFF. The CDR3 DNA is TGCGCCAGCAGTCTTCCACTAATAACCCCGGGACAGGGCTCCTACAATGAGCAGTTCTTC.

J is TRBJ2-3 and V is TRBV7-3; D is unresolved. CDR1 and CDR2 (germline): SGHTA, FQGTGA. The CDR3 contains 13 residues. The germline V and J ends were trimmed by 0 bases and 4 bases, with 5 bases remaining between them. The CDR3 region has the DNA TGTGCCAGCAGCTTAACCGTTGCAGATACGCAGTATTTT. Protein: CASSLTVADTQYF.

The rearrangement uses TRBV5-1 and TRBJ2-6, with 7 bases identical to TRBD1. Germline V lookup: CDR1 SGHRS, CDR2 YFSETQ. This CDR3 comprises 17 residues. Unmatched junction bases numbered 7, after V lost 0 bases and J lost 4 bases. CDR3 protein: CASSLDRGAEGANVLTF. The DNA of the CDR3 is TGCGCCAGCAGCTTGGACAGGGGCGCCGAGGGGGCCAACGTCCTGACTTTC.

The chain is built from TRBV27 and TRBJ1-2; a weak D match, TRBD1 (6 bases). Germline CDR1 MNHEY, CDR2 SMNVEV (reference sequence). Trimming stripped 8 bases from V and 2 bases from J, with 15 bases between. The CDR3 has 14 amino acids. CDR3 coding DNA: TGTGCCAGCTGTAGGAGGGGGGAAAACTATGGCTACACCTTC. The encoded protein is CASCRRGENYGYTF.

The V call is TRBV2, the J call TRBJ2-7; D is perhaps TRBD1 (7 bases). The ends were cut back, 8 bases at V and 4 bases at J, with 18 bases in the middle. CDR1 is SNHLY and CDR2 is FYNNEI in the germline V gene. The CDR3 loop spans 14 amino acids. The CDR3 sequence is CASLGGTAIYEQYF. CDR3 coding DNA: TGTGCCAGCCTTGGCGGGACAGCGATTTACGAGCAGTACTTC.